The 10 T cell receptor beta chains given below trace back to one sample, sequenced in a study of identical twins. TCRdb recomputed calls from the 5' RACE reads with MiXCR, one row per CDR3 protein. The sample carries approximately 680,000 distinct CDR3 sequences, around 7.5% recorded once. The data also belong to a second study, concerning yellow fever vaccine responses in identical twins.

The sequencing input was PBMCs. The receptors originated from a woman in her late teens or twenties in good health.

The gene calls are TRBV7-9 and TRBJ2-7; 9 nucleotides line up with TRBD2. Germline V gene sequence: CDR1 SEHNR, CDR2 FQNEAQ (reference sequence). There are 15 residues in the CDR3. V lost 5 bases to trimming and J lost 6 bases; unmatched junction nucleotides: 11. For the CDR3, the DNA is TGTGCCAGCAGCACCCTCGGACTAGCGTCGTTCGAGCAGTACTTC. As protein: CASSTLGLASFEQYF.

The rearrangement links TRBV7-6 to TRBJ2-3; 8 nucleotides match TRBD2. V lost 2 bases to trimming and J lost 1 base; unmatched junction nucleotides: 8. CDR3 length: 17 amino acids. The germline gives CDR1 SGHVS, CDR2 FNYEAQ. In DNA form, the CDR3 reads TGTGCCAGCAGCTTACCCCTCCCGCGGGGGGGCACAGATACGCAGTATTTT. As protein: CASSLPLPRGGTDTQYF.

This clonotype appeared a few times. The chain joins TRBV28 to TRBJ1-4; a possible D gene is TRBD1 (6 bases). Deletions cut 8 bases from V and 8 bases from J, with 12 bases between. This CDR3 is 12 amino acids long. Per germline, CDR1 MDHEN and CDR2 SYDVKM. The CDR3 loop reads CASRRGVEKLFF. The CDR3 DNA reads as TGTGCCAGCCGCAGGGGAGTGGAAAAACTGTTTTTT.

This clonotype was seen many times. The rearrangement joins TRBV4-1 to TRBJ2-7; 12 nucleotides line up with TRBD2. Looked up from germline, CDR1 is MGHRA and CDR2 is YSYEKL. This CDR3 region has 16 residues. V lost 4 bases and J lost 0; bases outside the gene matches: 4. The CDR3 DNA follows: TGCGCCAGCAGCCCCGGACTAGCGGGATACTCCTACGAGCAGTACGTC. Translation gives CASSPGLAGYSYEQYV.

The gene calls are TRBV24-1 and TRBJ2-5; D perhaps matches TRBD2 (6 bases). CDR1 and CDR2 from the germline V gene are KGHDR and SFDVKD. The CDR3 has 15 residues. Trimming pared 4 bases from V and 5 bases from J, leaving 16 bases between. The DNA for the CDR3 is TGTGCCACCAGTGAAGCCGGGAGACCAGGCGAGACCCAGTACTTC. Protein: CATSEAGRPGETQYF.

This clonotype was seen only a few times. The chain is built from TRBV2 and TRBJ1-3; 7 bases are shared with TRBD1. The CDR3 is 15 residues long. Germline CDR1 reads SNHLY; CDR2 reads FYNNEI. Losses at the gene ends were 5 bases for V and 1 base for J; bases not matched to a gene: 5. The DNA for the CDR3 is TGTGCCAGCAGTATGGGACAGTTATCTGGAAACACCATATATTTT. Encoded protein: CASSMGQLSGNTIYF.

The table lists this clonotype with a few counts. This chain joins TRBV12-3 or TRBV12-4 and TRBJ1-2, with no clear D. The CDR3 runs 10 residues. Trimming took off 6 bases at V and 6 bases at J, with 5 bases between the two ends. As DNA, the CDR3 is TGTGCCAGCAGCTTCGATGGCTACACCTTC. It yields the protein CASSFDGYTF.

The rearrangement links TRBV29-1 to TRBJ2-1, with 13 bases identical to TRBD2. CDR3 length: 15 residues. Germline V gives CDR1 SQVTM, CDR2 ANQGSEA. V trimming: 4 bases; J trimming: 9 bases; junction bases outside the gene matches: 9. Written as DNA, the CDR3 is TGCAGCGTTGTTTGGGGACTAGCGGGAACACGTGAGCAGTTCTTC. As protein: CSVVWGLAGTREQFF.

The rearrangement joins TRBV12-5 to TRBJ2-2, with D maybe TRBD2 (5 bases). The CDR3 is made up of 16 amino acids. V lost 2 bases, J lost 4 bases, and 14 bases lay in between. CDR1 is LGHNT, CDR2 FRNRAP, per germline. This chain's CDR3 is CASGLWERVSTGELFF. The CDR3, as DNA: TGTGCTAGTGGTTTGTGGGAGAGAGTCTCCACCGGGGAGCTGTTTTTT.

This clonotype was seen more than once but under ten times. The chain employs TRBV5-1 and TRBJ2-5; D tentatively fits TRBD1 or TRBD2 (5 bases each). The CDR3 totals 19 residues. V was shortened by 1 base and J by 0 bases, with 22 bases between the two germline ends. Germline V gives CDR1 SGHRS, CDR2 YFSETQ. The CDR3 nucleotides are TGCGCCAGCAGCTTGCCCCGGGACCTAAATCGAGGGGACCAAGAGACCCAGTACTTC. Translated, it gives CASSLPRDLNRGDQETQYF. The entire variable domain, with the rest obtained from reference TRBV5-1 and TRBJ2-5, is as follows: KAGVTQTPRYLIKTRGQQVTLSCSPISGHRSVSWYQQTPGQGLQFLFEYFSETQRNKGNFPGRFSGRQFSNSRSEMNVSTLELGDSALYLCASSLPRDLNRGDQETQYFGPGTRLLVL.